Listed below are T cell receptor beta chains from one sample, sequenced in a study of blood T cell repertoires in COVID-19. Sequencing used immunoSEQ multiplex PCR; TCRdb keeps in-frame clones, though not all of them. The data show 200,000 to 250,000 clones, around 81% seen once. Sequencing was done on a sample of peripheral blood. The receptors come from a woman aged 80 or over with COVID-19, enrolled during active disease. Both conserved end residues are part of each CDR3. D genes are given only for firm matches. Rows give clone size only sometimes, using once, few, many, or a class for an expanded clone.

D,V,length,size,J,DNA,CDR3
NA,TRBV30,13,NA,TRBJ1-4,TGTGCCTGGAGTGGTCAGGTTAATGAAAAACTGTTTTTT,CAWSGQVNEKLFF
NA,TRBV21-1,16,NA,TRBJ1-5,TGTGCCAGCAGCAAAGAGGGGGAAGTTAGCAATCAGCCCCAGCATTTT,CASSKEGEVSNQPQHF
NA,TRBV30,14,NA,TRBJ1-5,TGTGCCTGGAGTGGAGGAAATGGAAATCAGCCCCAGCATTTT,CAWSGGNGNQPQHF
NA,TRBV27,16,once,TRBJ1-5,TGTGCCAGCAGTTTCTACTCCGGGACACCTAATCAGCCCCAGCATTTT,CASSFYSGTPNQPQHF
NA,TRBV12-3/TRBV12-4,13,NA,TRBJ1-1,TGTGCCAGCAGTCTCGGACTTAACACTGAAGCTTTCTTT,CASSLGLNTEAFF
NA,TRBV7-8,14,NA,TRBJ2-5,TGTGCCAGCAGTCTCCCGGGGAGGACGGAGACCCAGTACTTC,CASSLPGRTETQYF
TRBD1,TRBV24-1,18,NA,TRBJ2-1,TGTGCCACCAGTGATTTGCTCCCGGGACAGAAACCTTACAATGAGCAGTTCTTC,CATSDLLPGQKPYNEQFF
TRBD1,TRBV6-5,13,NA,TRBJ1-4,TGTGCCAGCAAAGGACAGGGGGCTGAAAAACTGTTTTTT,CASKGQGAEKLFF
NA,TRBV3-1/TRBV3-2,14,NA,TRBJ1-4,TGTGCCAGCAGCCAATCCGGAACTAATGAAAAACTGTTTTTT,CASSQSGTNEKLFF
NA,TRBV5-6,11,NA,TRBJ2-7,TGTGCCAGCAGCTTGAGAGCCGAGCAGTACTTC,CASSLRAEQYF
TRBD1,TRBV10-3,15,NA,TRBJ1-5,TGTGCCATCAGCACCTTGGGACAGAAAAATCAGCCCCAGCATTTT,CAISTLGQKNQPQHF
NA,TRBV2,16,few,TRBJ2-6,TGTGCCAGCACTAGAGTCGTAGGATCTGGGGCCAACGTCCTGACTTTC,CASTRVVGSGANVLTF
TRBD1,TRBV6-1,17,NA,TRBJ1-2,TGTGCCAGCAGTGGTTACTCGGACAGGTTCGGGGACTATGGCTACACCTTC,CASSGYSDRFGDYGYTF
NA,TRBV9,15,NA,TRBJ2-2,TGTGCCAGCAGCGAACGAGGGATGGACACCGGGGAGCTGTTTTTT,CASSERGMDTGELFF
TRBD1,TRBV14,15,NA,TRBJ1-1,TGTGCCAGCAGCCAAGATTGGACAGGGGCCACGAAAGCTTTCTTT,CASSQDWTGATKAFF
TRBD2,TRBV6-5,14,NA,TRBJ2-7,TGTGCCAGCAGTTTAGCGGGAGCGGTGCGAGAGCAGTACTTC,CASSLAGAVREQYF
TRBD1,TRBV10-3,14,NA,TRBJ2-2,TGTGCCATCAGGGACAGGGGATCTAACGGGGAGCTGTTTTTT,CAIRDRGSNGELFF
TRBD1,TRBV30,13,NA,TRBJ1-1,TGTGCCTGGAGTCTGACAGGGAAAGGAGAAGCTTTCTTT,CAWSLTGKGEAFF
NA,TRBV20-1,13,NA,TRBJ1-4,TGCAGTGCTAGTATCCAGGGTCGGGAAAAACTGTTTTTT,CSASIQGREKLFF
NA,TRBV18,12,NA,TRBJ2-2,TGTGCCAGCTCCCCGGACACCGGGGAGCTGTTTTTT,CASSPDTGELFF
TRBD1,TRBV18,13,NA,TRBJ1-2,TGTGCCAGCTCACCACCGGACAGGACCAGCTACACCTTC,CASSPPDRTSYTF
TRBD2,TRBV7-8,17,NA,TRBJ2-3,TGTGCCAGCAGTATAGTCGGACTAGCACGCCGCACAGATACGCAGTATTTT,CASSIVGLARRTDTQYF
NA,TRBV6-5,14,NA,TRBJ1-6,TGTGCCAGCAAACGAGGGTGGGAAAATTCACCCCTCCACTTT,CASKRGWENSPLHF
NA,TRBV4-1,16,NA,TRBJ1-1,TGCGCCAGCAGCCCATCAGAGGACAGAATGAACACTGAAGCTTTCTTT,CASSPSEDRMNTEAFF
TRBD2,TRBV6-5,15,NA,TRBJ2-1,TGTGCCAGCAGTTATTCTAGCGGACGGAACAATGAGCAGTTCTTC,CASSYSSGRNNEQFF
NA,TRBV7-2,14,NA,TRBJ2-5,TGTGCCAGCAGCCAAACAACAGGGAAAGAGACCCAGTACTTC,CASSQTTGKETQYF
NA,TRBV5-1,15,NA,TRBJ2-4,TGCGCCAGCAGTAATGGGGCTCAAATCCAAAACATTCAGTACTTC,CASSNGAQIQNIQYF